These T cell receptor beta chains were read from a single sample in a study of Graves' ophthalmopathy and Graves' hyperthyroidism. TCRdb itself ran the multiplex PCR reads through MiXCR, one entry per CDR3 protein. The data show 200,000 to 300,000 distinct CDR3 sequences, with roughly 50% seen just once and roughly 50% held by the top ten. Input material: peripheral blood. Every receptor here comes from an adult man with Graves' ophthalmopathy. CDR3s include the opening cysteine and the closing phenylalanine or tryptophan. Fields, in order: D gene, J gene, clone size, V gene, CDR3 protein, CDR3 DNA. A D gene is named only where the DNA matches it firmly. A clone size is listed for some rows: how often the clone was seen (once, few, many), or a class if it is expanded.

>NA|TRBJ2-2|NA|TRBV7-9
CASSSWGQNTGELFF
TGTGCCAGCAGCTCATGGGGCCAGAACACCGGGGAGCTGTTTTTT
>NA|TRBJ2-2|NA|TRBV6-6
CASSYLDATGELFF
TGTGCCAGCAGTTACCTGGACGCCACCGGGGAGCTGTTTTTT
>NA|TRBJ1-1|NA|TRBV19
CASSCNTEAFF
TGTGCCAGTAGCTGCAACACTGAAGCTTTCTTT
>NA|TRBJ1-2|NA|TRBV15
CATSRGGSGNTF
TGTGCCACCAGCAGAGGAGGCTCTGGAAACACCTTC
>TRBD2|TRBJ2-7|NA|TRBV7-2
CASSLERLAGDVGYYEQYF
TGTGCCAGCAGCTTAGAAAGACTAGCGGGAGATGTGGGGTACTACGAGCAGTACTTC
>TRBD1|TRBJ2-7|NA|TRBV7-9
CASRGTDITYEQYF
TGTGCCAGCAGGGGGACAGATATTACCTACGAGCAGTACTTC
>NA|TRBJ2-5|few|TRBV29-1
CSVERAGGETQYF
TGCAGCGTTGAAAGGGCAGGGGGGGAGACCCAGTACTTC
>TRBD2|TRBJ2-5|few|TRBV12-3/TRBV12-4
CASSQDRLAGFQETQYF
TGTGCCAGCAGCCAAGATCGTCTAGCGGGGTTCCAAGAGACCCAGTACTTC
>NA|TRBJ2-7|few|TRBV5-8
CASSSSREQYF
TGTGCCAGCAGCTCCTCACGCGAGCAGTACTTC
>TRBD2|TRBJ2-7|few|TRBV6-1
CASSLRTSGRVVEQYF
TGTGCCAGCAGTCTCAGGACTAGCGGGAGGGTGGTCGAGCAGTACTTC
>TRBD2|TRBJ2-2|NA|TRBV2
CASSSSSGDPNTGELFF
TGTGCCAGCAGTTCCAGTAGCGGGGACCCGAACACCGGGGAGCTGTTTTTT
>TRBD1|TRBJ2-5|NA|TRBV19
CASSMTSGQGETQYF
TGTGCCAGTAGTATGACCTCAGGACAGGGGGAGACCCAGTACTTC
>NA|TRBJ1-5|NA|TRBV4-1
CASSREGGRSNQPQHF
TGTGCCAGCAGCCGAGAGGGGGGACGGAGCAATCAGCCCCAGCATTTT
>TRBD1|TRBJ2-5|NA|TRBV24-1
CATRGGQWETQYF
TGTGCCACCCGAGGGGGACAGTGGGAGACCCAGTACTTC
>TRBD1|TRBJ2-7|NA|TRBV28
CASGNAGGWDF
TGTGCCAGCGGAAACGCAGGGGGTTGGGACTTC
>TRBD1|TRBJ2-7|few|TRBV5-1
CASSPDRGSAYEQYF
TGCGCCAGCAGCCCAGACAGGGGCTCAGCCTACGAGCAGTACTTC
>NA|TRBJ1-1|few|TRBV9
CASSVGPGHTEAFF
TGTGCCAGCAGCGTAGGCCCGGGCCACACTGAAGCTTTCTTT
>NA|TRBJ2-7|many|TRBV29-1
CSVDRADYEQYF
TGCAGCGTTGATCGGGCAGACTACGAGCAGTACTTC
>NA|TRBJ1-5|few|TRBV12-3/TRBV12-4
CASSLRTVNQPQHF
TGTGCCAGCAGTTTGAGGACCGTCAATCAGCCCCAGCATTTT
>TRBD1|TRBJ1-2|NA|TRBV5-1
CASSSGQGEAAVYTF
TGCGCCAGCAGCTCGGGACAGGGGGAAGCTGCTGTCTACACCTTC
>NA|TRBJ2-2|NA|TRBV10-3
CASSEGWEAGTGELFF
TGTGCCAGCAGTGAAGGATGGGAGGCAGGCACCGGGGAGCTGTTTTTT
>NA|TRBJ1-1|NA|TRBV7-2
CASSPYGGGRPFF
TGTGCCAGCAGCCCCTACGGAGGGGGTAGGCCTTTCTTT
>TRBD1|TRBJ1-2|many|TRBV25-1
CASSVAGTGFGGYTF
TGTGCCAGCAGTGTCGCCGGGACAGGGTTTGGCGGCTACACCTTC
>TRBD1|TRBJ1-6|once|TRBV2
CASNPGQGMESYNSPLHF
TGTGCCAGCAATCCGGGACAGGGGATGGAGAGCTATAATTCACCCCTCCACTTT
>NA|TRBJ1-2|few|TRBV19
CASTPPDATAALYGYTF
TGTGCCAGTACCCCCCCCGATGCGACTGCCGCTTTGTATGGCTACACCTTC
>NA|TRBJ2-5|once|TRBV7-2
CASSHLYQGTQETQYF
TGTGCCAGCAGTCACCTATATCAGGGAACCCAAGAGACCCAGTACTTC
>TRBD1|TRBJ2-5|NA|TRBV5-1
CASSFTSDRVGETQYF
TGCGCCAGCAGCTTTACGTCGGACAGGGTGGGTGAGACCCAGTACTTC
>TRBD2|TRBJ2-5|NA|TRBV12-3/TRBV12-4
CASSFGRGVSSYETQYF
TGTGCCAGCAGTTTCGGTCGGGGGGTGAGCTCCTACGAGACCCAGTACTTC
>NA|TRBJ2-2|NA|TRBV20-1
CSATRQTPNTGELFF
TGCAGTGCTACCCGACAGACACCGAACACCGGGGAGCTGTTTTTT
>NA|TRBJ2-7|NA|TRBV19
CASSIRLVGAEQYF
TGTGCCAGTAGTATAAGACTAGTCGGGGCCGAGCAGTACTTC
>NA|TRBJ1-2|many|TRBV7-9
CASSFTTYGYTF
TGTGCCAGCAGCTTCACGACATATGGCTACACCTTC
>TRBD1|TRBJ2-7|many|TRBV7-2
CASKLGQGGYEQYF
TGTGCCAGCAAATTAGGACAGGGAGGTTACGAGCAGTACTTC
>TRBD2|TRBJ2-5|few|TRBV20-1
CSARPLLAGVRETQYF
TGCAGTGCTAGACCTTTACTAGCGGGAGTTCGGGAGACCCAGTACTTC
>TRBD1|TRBJ1-1|NA|TRBV12-3/TRBV12-4
CASSPGRGLGTEAFF
TGTGCCAGCAGCCCGGGCAGGGGGCTGGGCACTGAAGCTTTCTTT
>NA|TRBJ1-1|NA|TRBV12-3/TRBV12-4
CASSPEVGKAFF
TGTGCCAGCAGCCCTGAAGTCGGGAAAGCTTTCTTT
>NA|TRBJ1-6|NA|TRBV20-1
CSAREPVPNSPLHF
TGCAGTGCTAGAGAACCGGTTCCCAATTCACCCCTCCACTTT
>TRBD2|TRBJ2-7|NA|TRBV12-3/TRBV12-4
CASSRRGLDEQYF
TGTGCCAGCAGTCGCCGAGGACTAGACGAGCAGTACTTC
>NA|TRBJ1-1|NA|TRBV6-1
CASSDDGGGGTEAFF
TGTGCCAGCAGTGATGATGGGGGTGGGGGCACTGAAGCTTTCTTT
>NA|TRBJ2-7|NA|TRBV7-9
CASSSVAVGYEQYF
TGTGCCAGCAGTTCTGTTGCGGTGGGCTACGAGCAGTACTTC
>TRBD2|TRBJ2-5|once|TRBV25-1
CASSRQTGTSGEGGTQYF
TGTGCCAGCAGCCGACAGACCGGGACTAGCGGGGAAGGGGGGACCCAGTACTTC
>TRBD1|TRBJ1-1|NA|TRBV10-2
CASSFLRGLTTEAFF
TGTGCCAGCAGTTTCCTTAGGGGGCTGACAACTGAAGCTTTCTTT
>TRBD2|TRBJ2-2|NA|TRBV7-2
CASSPGLAGNRNTGELFF
TGTGCCAGCAGCCCTGGACTAGCGGGGAATAGGAACACCGGGGAGCTGTTTTTT
>NA|TRBJ1-5|NA|TRBV5-8
CASSQGPPRPQHF
TGTGCCAGCAGCCAGGGTCCTCCTCGGCCCCAGCATTTT
>TRBD2|TRBJ2-3|few|TRBV9
CASSASLPGLAGHTQYF
TGTGCCAGCAGCGCCAGCCTCCCGGGACTAGCGGGACATACGCAGTATTTT
>NA|TRBJ1-2|NA|TRBV20-1
CSARDLAVGPAGYTF
TGCAGTGCTAGAGATCTGGCAGTGGGCCCGGCTGGCTACACCTTC
>NA|TRBJ2-7|many|TRBV10-3
CAISESETGIGYEQYF
TGTGCCATCAGTGAGTCGGAGACAGGTATTGGGTACGAGCAGTACTTC
>TRBD1|TRBJ1-2|NA|TRBV5-1
CASSAGVGGGFHYGYTF
TGCGCCAGCAGCGCGGGAGTAGGGGGCGGATTTCACTATGGCTACACCTTC
>NA|TRBJ2-5|many|TRBV7-2
CASSLVGSRETQYF
TGTGCCAGCAGCTTAGTGGGCTCCCGGGAGACCCAGTACTTC
>NA|TRBJ1-2|many|TRBV15
CATSREGNYGYTF
TGTGCCACCAGCAGAGAAGGGAACTATGGCTACACCTTC
>NA|TRBJ1-2|NA|TRBV2
CASSDLLGQGTNYGYTF
TGTGCCAGCAGTGACCTCCTTGGGCAGGGCACTAACTATGGCTACACCTTC
>NA|TRBJ1-5|NA|TRBV7-9
CASSRDGSNQPQHF
TGTGCCAGCAGCCGGGACGGAAGCAATCAGCCCCAGCATTTT
>NA|TRBJ2-5|NA|TRBV7-9
CASSVGRRQETQYF
TGTGCCAGCAGCGTAGGCAGGCGCCAAGAGACCCAGTACTTC
>TRBD1|TRBJ2-5|NA|TRBV2
CASGQGEEAQYF
TGTGCCAGCGGACAGGGCGAAGAGGCCCAGTACTTC
>TRBD1|TRBJ1-1|NA|TRBV3-1
CASSPSLSTGKAFF
TGTGCCAGCAGCCCTTCCCTCTCGACAGGGAAAGCTTTCTTT
>NA|TRBJ1-1|NA|TRBV19
CASSMGRGTEAFF
TGTGCCAGTAGTATGGGACGGGGCACTGAAGCTTTCTTT
>TRBD1|TRBJ1-1|NA|TRBV6-6
CASSYGQGVMNTEAFF
TGTGCCAGCAGTTATGGACAGGGAGTAATGAACACTGAAGCTTTCTTT
>NA|TRBJ1-5|NA|TRBV19
CASIPPTGIRSKEPQHF
TGTGCCAGTATCCCTCCAACAGGGATAAGGTCCAAGGAGCCCCAGCATTTT